A selection of T cell receptor beta chains follows, all from one sample in a study of technical replicates of blood from several donors. The protocol was immunoSEQ multiplex PCR, while the TCRdb copy is restricted to in-frame clones and leaves out a portion. The table has about 58,000 clones, about nine tenths seen once. The sequenced material came from PBMCs. These receptors all come from a human donor in good health. Some clones in this sample may be carry-over from other donors' samples. CDR3s include the opening cysteine and the closing phenylalanine or tryptophan. D genes are given only for firm matches. Where a row states a size, it is once, few, many or the class of an expanded clone; other rows omit it.

clone_size j_call v_call d_call cdr3_aa cdr3_nt
NA TRBJ2-1 TRBV4-3 TRBD2 CASSQLLAGGSKFF TGCGCCAGCAGCCAACTACTAGCGGGAGGGAGTAAGTTCTTC
NA TRBJ2-5 TRBV25-1 NA CASSESTSARGLETQYF TGTGCCAGCAGTGAATCCACCTCGGCTAGGGGGTTGGAGACCCAGTACTTC
NA TRBJ2-7 TRBV4-1 NA CASSQDGAYEQYF TGCGCCAGCAGCCAAGATGGGGCTTACGAGCAGTACTTC
NA TRBJ2-2 TRBV9 TRBD2 CASKAGAGTGELFF TGTGCCAGCAAAGCGGGAGCTGGCACCGGGGAGCTGTTTTTT
NA TRBJ1-2 TRBV6-4 NA CASSEQGAGGYTF TGTGCCAGCAGTGAGCAAGGGGCAGGTGGCTACACCTTC
NA TRBJ2-1 TRBV5-1 TRBD2 CASSITGTSGGIYYNEQFF TGCGCCAGCAGCATTACCGGGACTAGCGGGGGCATTTATTACAATGAGCAGTTCTTC
NA TRBJ1-2 TRBV15 NA CATSTGLTYGYTF TGTGCCACCAGTACGGGACTCACATATGGCTACACCTTC
NA TRBJ2-3 TRBV4-3 TRBD1 CASSQDRAGGFSTDTQYF TGCGCCAGCAGCCAAGATAGGGCAGGGGGCTTTAGCACAGATACGCAGTATTTT
NA TRBJ2-3 TRBV5-1 TRBD2 CASSPTGTSGGTQYF TGCGCCAGCAGCCCGACTGGGACTAGCGGGGGTACGCAGTATTTT
NA TRBJ1-3 TRBV5-1 NA CASSTGSGNTIYF TGCGCCAGCAGCACGGGCTCTGGAAACACCATATATTTT
NA TRBJ1-4 TRBV5-4 TRBD1 CASSGTDGNEKLFF TGTGCCAGCAGCGGGACAGATGGTAATGAAAAACTGTTTTTT
NA TRBJ1-4 TRBV2 TRBD1 CASMKFGTGDEKLFF TGTGCCAGCATGAAGTTCGGGACAGGGGATGAAAAACTGTTTTTT
NA TRBJ1-4 TRBV6-1 NA CASISVWGLNEKLFF TGTGCCAGCATCTCCGTTTGGGGGCTTAATGAAAAACTGTTTTTT
NA TRBJ1-2 TRBV6-5 NA CASRLDPNYGYTF TGTGCCAGCAGACTAGACCCTAACTATGGCTACACCTTC
NA TRBJ2-2 TRBV2 TRBD1 CASTRMPGQGSGELFF TGTGCCAGCACCAGAATGCCGGGACAGGGGTCCGGGGAGCTGTTTTTT
NA TRBJ2-3 TRBV4-2 TRBD2 CASSPWASGSSTDTQYF TGTGCCAGCAGCCCCTGGGCTAGCGGGAGTAGCACAGATACGCAGTATTTT
NA TRBJ2-7 TRBV12-5 NA CASAPLTGAAYEQYF TGTGCTAGTGCCCCACTGACAGGCGCAGCCTACGAGCAGTACTTC
NA TRBJ1-1 TRBV19 NA CASSVRDTEAFF TGTGCCAGTAGTGTGAGGGACACTGAAGCTTTCTTT
NA TRBJ1-5 TRBV28 NA CASSLRFSRGSNQPQHF TGTGCCAGCAGTTTGAGATTTTCCAGGGGTAGCAATCAGCCCCAGCATTTT
few TRBJ2-2 TRBV6-1 NA CASEDSRELFF TGTGCCAGCGAGGACAGTAGGGAGCTGTTTTTT
NA TRBJ2-2 TRBV29-1 NA CSVESQDANTGELFF TGCAGCGTTGAAAGCCAGGATGCGAACACCGGGGAGCTGTTTTTT
NA TRBJ2-2 TRBV21-1 NA CASSPRTSGSVIGELFF TGTGCCAGCAGCCCTCGTACTAGCGGGAGTGTGATCGGGGAGCTGTTTTTT
NA TRBJ2-7 TRBV7-2 TRBD1 CASSLQGALPHEQYF TGTGCCAGCAGCTTACAGGGGGCCCTCCCCCACGAGCAGTACTTC
NA TRBJ1-5 TRBV5-1 NA CASSLDLGGNQPQHF TGCGCCAGCAGCTTGGATCTGGGCGGGAATCAGCCCCAGCATTTT
NA TRBJ2-3 TRBV5-1 TRBD2 CASSWREGGGDTQYF TGCGCCAGCAGCTGGCGGGAGGGCGGCGGGGATACGCAGTATTTT
NA TRBJ2-7 TRBV7-6 TRBD1 CASSGTDYSYEQYF TGTGCCAGCAGCGGGACAGACTACTCCTACGAGCAGTACTTC
NA TRBJ1-2 TRBV27 NA CASRREFNYGYTF TGTGCCAGTCGCCGGGAGTTCAACTATGGCTACACCTTC
NA TRBJ2-3 TRBV5-1 NA CASSPAGTDTQYF TGCGCCAGCAGCCCCGCAGGCACAGATACGCAGTATTTT
NA TRBJ2-3 TRBV2 NA CATSRRLIIARPGSTDTQYF TGTGCCACCAGTAGAAGGTTGATCATAGCGCGCCCCGGGAGCACAGATACGCAGTATTTT
NA TRBJ2-3 TRBV29-1 NA CSIRLADTQYF TGCAGCATCCGACTAGCAGATACGCAGTATTTT
NA TRBJ1-2 TRBV6-1 TRBD1 CASRLQGQGYGYTF TGTGCCAGCAGACTACAGGGACAGGGCTATGGCTACACCTTC
once TRBJ2-1 TRBV13 TRBD2 CASSFWVAGGKSSYNEQFF TGTGCCAGCAGCTTTTGGGTGGCGGGGGGGAAAAGCTCCTACAATGAGCAGTTCTTC
NA TRBJ1-2 TRBV6-5 TRBD1 CASRIGAGGVYGYTF TGTGCCAGCAGAATTGGGGCAGGGGGCGTCTATGGCTACACCTTC
NA TRBJ2-5 TRBV5-1 NA CASSLSPGPQETQYF TGCGCCAGCAGCTTGTCCCCTGGGCCCCAAGAGACCCAGTACTTC
NA TRBJ1-5 TRBV5-1 NA CASSDRPNQPQHF TGCGCCAGCAGCGACAGGCCCAATCAGCCCCAGCATTTT
NA TRBJ2-1 TRBV4-1 NA CASSGTSGEQFF TGCGCCAGCAGCGGCACTAGTGGTGAGCAGTTCTTC
NA TRBJ2-7 TRBV9 TRBD1 CASSILPPERTGVLDEQYF TGTGCCAGCAGTATTCTCCCCCCCGAACGGACAGGGGTGTTAGACGAGCAGTACTTC
NA TRBJ2-5 TRBV7-7 TRBD2 CASSTRPASGGATQYF TGTGCCAGCAGCACTCGGCCGGCTAGCGGGGGTGCGACCCAGTACTTC
NA TRBJ2-5 TRBV29-1 TRBD1 CSARTGVTPIQETQYF TGCAGCGCTCGGACAGGGGTTACTCCCATTCAAGAGACCCAGTACTTC
NA TRBJ2-5 TRBV18 TRBD2 CASSPRTSGGETQYF TGTGCCAGCTCACCGCGGACTAGCGGGGGAGAGACCCAGTACTTC
NA TRBJ1-2 TRBV6-6 TRBD1 CASSPGTDYGYTF TGTGCCAGCTCCCCGGGGACAGACTATGGCTACACCTTC
NA TRBJ1-6 TRBV19 NA CASSIEEGRQNSPLHF TGTGCCAGTAGTATAGAGGAGGGGCGCCAGAATTCACCCCTCCACTTT
NA TRBJ1-6 TRBV6-1 NA CATAGYSPLHF TGTGCCACCGCAGGTTATTCACCCCTCCACTTT
few TRBJ2-1 TRBV14 TRBD2 CASSRTLAGAYNEQFF TGTGCCAGCAGCCGAACACTAGCGGGGGCCTACAATGAGCAGTTCTTC
NA TRBJ2-1 TRBV30 TRBD2 CAWAPGLTNEQFF TGTGCCTGGGCACCGGGACTAACCAATGAGCAGTTCTTC
NA TRBJ2-7 TRBV10-3 TRBD1 CAISVGGQDRIEQYF TGTGCCATCAGTGTTGGTGGACAGGACCGGATCGAGCAGTACTTC
NA TRBJ1-6 TRBV25-1 TRBD1 CASSENRGSSYNSPLHF TGTGCCAGCAGTGAAAACAGGGGCAGCTCCTATAATTCACCCCTCCACTTT
NA TRBJ1-2 TRBV29-1 NA CSGLLNYGYTF TGCAGCGGGCTTCTTAACTATGGCTACACCTTC
NA TRBJ2-5 TRBV29-1 NA CSAGHTLQETQYF TGCAGCGCTGGACACACTCTCCAAGAGACCCAGTACTTC
NA TRBJ2-7 TRBV7-9 NA CASSRDTYEQYF TGTGCCAGCAGCCGAGACACCTACGAGCAGTACTTC
NA TRBJ1-3 TRBV6-1 NA CASTFGPGNTIYF TGTGCCAGCACGTTCGGTCCTGGAAACACCATATATTTT
NA TRBJ2-5 TRBV4-2 NA CASSQAPGAQYF TGTGCCAGCAGCCAAGCACCCGGGGCCCAGTACTTC
NA TRBJ1-1 TRBV4-1 NA CASSPSGGVSGSAFF TGCGCCAGCAGCCCTTCCGGGGGGGTCTCAGGTTCCGCTTTCTTT
NA TRBJ1-6 TRBV4-1 NA CASSREPGPLASPLHF TGCGCCAGCAGCCGCGAACCGGGCCCCCTAGCTTCACCCCTCCACTTT
once TRBJ2-2 TRBV4-3 TRBD1 CASSQDRTGFVSGELFF TGCGCCAGCAGCCAAGACAGGACAGGGTTTGTTTCCGGGGAGCTGTTTTTT